Shown below are 26 T cell receptor beta chains from a single sample sequenced in a study of blood T cell repertoires in COVID-19. Data came from immunoSEQ multiplex PCR; TCRdb stores just in-frame clones and leaves some out. The table shows 120,000 to 150,000 clones, with approximately 80% occurring only once. Source material: peripheral blood. These receptors originate from a human donor in a cohort sampled during active COVID-19.

The genes are TRBV5-6 and TRBJ2-5, with 9 bases identical to TRBD1. The CDR3 is made up of 14 amino acids. Trimming removed 4 bases from V and 5 bases from J; junction bases left unmatched: 6. CDR1 and CDR2 from the germline V gene are SGHDT and YYEEEE. For the CDR3, the DNA is TGTGCCAGCAGCCAGACAGGGGGAGGCGAGACCCAGTACTTC. As protein: CASSQTGGGETQYF.

The CDR3 sequence is CASSEYADSYEQYF. The CDR3 nucleotides read TGTGCCAGCAGTGAATATGCAGATTCCTACGAGCAGTACTTC. The J gene is TRBJ2-7, the V gene TRBV2; D uncertain. This CDR3 has 14 amino acids. Germline assignment: CDR1 SNHLY and CDR2 FYNNEI. Trimming removed 2 bases from V and 1 base from J, with 9 bases in between.

This rearrangement joins TRBV6-5 to TRBJ2-2; D is perhaps TRBD1 (5 bases). CDR1 and CDR2 from the germline V gene are MNHEY and SVGAGI. V gave up 8 bases and J gave up 0 bases, with 10 bases separating them. The CDR3 totals 14 residues. This CDR3 reads CASGARSNTGELFF. Here the CDR3 DNA reads TGTGCCAGCGGGGCCAGATCGAACACCGGGGAGCTGTTTTTT.

The chain couples TRBV4-1 to TRBJ2-7; the match to TRBD1 covers 11 bases. The CDR3 sequence is 17 residues long. Germline V lookup: CDR1 MGHRA, CDR2 YSYEKL. The J segment lost 2 bases and the V segment lost 2 bases, leaving 8 bases of the junction unmatched. CDR3 loop: CASSQPGGTGGPYEQYV. In DNA, the CDR3 is TGCGCCAGCAGCCAACCGGGGGGGACAGGGGGACCCTACGAGCAGTACGTC.

The rearrangement uses TRBV7-9 and TRBJ1-2, with D possibly matching TRBD1 (5 bases). The germline gives CDR1 SEHNR, CDR2 FQNEAQ (reference sequence). The CDR3 runs to 14 residues. The V and J ends lost 1 base and 0 bases respectively, with 6 bases between them. DNA of the CDR3: TGTGCCAGCAGCTTAGGACAGACTAACTATGGCTACACCTTC. Protein sequence: CASSLGQTNYGYTF.

This clone was found a few times. The J gene is TRBJ2-7, the V gene TRBV2; 10 nucleotides match TRBD2. Looked up from germline, CDR1 is SNHLY and CDR2 is FYNNEI. With 6 bases clipped from V and 7 bases from J, the junction kept 9 bases outside the gene matches. This CDR3 is built from 14 residues. The CDR3 region is CASRLLAGAGEQYF. Here the CDR3 DNA reads TGTGCCAGCAGACTCCTAGCGGGGGCAGGTGAGCAGTACTTC.

V and J are TRBV5-1 and TRBJ1-1; D unclear. Germline V lookup: CDR1 SGHRS, CDR2 YFSETQ. Trimming removed 0 bases from V and 0 bases from J, with 9 bases in between. This CDR3 comprises 15 residues. The CDR3 is CASSLVPGMNTEAFF. The CDR3 nucleotides are TGCGCCAGCAGCTTGGTGCCGGGGATGAACACTGAAGCTTTCTTT.

The chain carries TRBV18 and TRBJ1-5; TRBD1 agrees at 7 bases. CDR1 and CDR2 (germline): KGHSH, LQKENI. The CDR3 contains 14 residues. V shed 6 bases, J shed 5 bases, and the junction held 7 bases outside the gene matches. CDR3 residues: CASSETGSDQPQHF. In DNA form, the CDR3 reads TGTGCCAGCTCGGAGACAGGGTCGGATCAGCCCCAGCATTTT. Filled out from reference TRBV18 and TRBJ1-5, the complete variable domain reads NAGVMQNPRHLVRRRGQEARLRCSPMKGHSHVYWYRQLPEEGLKFMVYLQKENIIDESGMPKERFSAEFPKEGPSILRIQQVVRGDSAAYFCASSETGSDQPQHFGDGTRLSIL.

The chain employs TRBV20-1 and TRBJ1-1; D not certain. Trimming removed 3 bases from V and 3 bases from J, with 14 bases in between. Per germline, CDR1 DFQATT and CDR2 SNEGSKA (reference sequence). This CDR3 is 14 amino acids long. Written as DNA, the CDR3 is TGCAGTGCTAGTGAGACCGGGTTGCACACTGAAGCTTTCTTT. Translated, it gives CSASETGLHTEAFF.

The chain couples TRBV27 to TRBJ2-1; 10 nucleotides match TRBD2. Per the germline V gene, CDR1 is MNHEY and CDR2 is SMNVEV (reference sequence). This CDR3 has 14 residues. Trimming took 8 bases from V and 4 from J; bases not matched to a gene: 5. CDR3 nucleotide sequence: TGTGCCAGCGGAGGACTAGCGGTTTACAATGAGCAGTTCTTC. Amino acid sequence: CASGGLAVYNEQFF.

With regard to this clone: Other DNA sequences within the sample encode an identical CDR3. V usage is TRBV3-1 (or the pseudogene TRBV3-2) and J usage is TRBJ1-1; a possible D gene is TRBD1 (5 bases). Trimming shortened V by 1 base and J by 4 bases, and 7 bases separated the two germline ends. This CDR3 has 13 amino acids. Germline V gene lookup returns CDR1 LGHDT and CDR2 YNNKEL (reference sequence). This CDR3 reads CASSQGGGTEAFF. The CDR3 DNA sequence: TGTGCCAGCAGCCAAGGGGGGGGCACTGAAGCTTTCTTT.

The CDR3 bases are TGTGCCAGCCGCGGGACAGGAGATAATTCACCCCTCCACTTT. It encodes CASRGTGDNSPLHF. The chain joins TRBV7-9 to TRBJ1-6; 8 nucleotides agree with TRBD1. Germline V gene lookup returns CDR1 SEHNR and CDR2 FQNEAQ (reference sequence). The CDR3 contains 14 residues. The V and J ends lost 8 bases and 5 bases, in that order; junction bases with no gene match: 5.

The chain is built from TRBV6-2 or TRBV6-3 and TRBJ2-2; 8 nucleotides match TRBD1. CDR3 length: 19 amino acids. Germline loops: CDR1 MNHEY, CDR2 SVGEGT. Unmatched junction bases numbered 13, after V lost 0 bases and J lost 4 bases. The CDR3 region has the DNA TGTGCCAGCAGTTACTCAGGGCAGGGGGCGCCACACCCCACCGGGGAGCTGTTTTTT. As protein: CASSYSGQGAPHPTGELFF.

This chain joins TRBV5-6 and TRBJ2-5; 9 nucleotides match TRBD1. Per germline, CDR1 SGHDT and CDR2 YYEEEE. The CDR3 length is 15 residues. V dropped 7 bases and J dropped 3; count of bases not matched to a gene: 10. CDR3: CASGITGGAKETQYF. In nucleotides, the CDR3 is TGTGCCAGCGGTATTACAGGGGGCGCGAAAGAGACCCAGTACTTC.

V is TRBV25-1 and J is TRBJ1-5; D perhaps matches TRBD1 (5 bases). Germline V gene sequence: CDR1 MGHDK, CDR2 SYGVNS. The CDR3 covers 14 residues. V shed 3 bases and J shed 3 bases, with 9 bases lying between them. CDR3 DNA sequence: TGTGCCAGCAGTGAGGGGGGAGACAATCAGCCCCAGCATTTT. It yields the protein CASSEGGDNQPQHF.

This chain connects TRBV28 to TRBJ1-2, with TRBD1 matching over 8 bases. Germline V CDR1 and CDR2: MDHEN, SYDVKM. The V and J ends lost 6 bases and 4 bases, in that order; junction bases with no gene match: 13. This CDR3 has 16 residues. The CDR3 nucleotides read TGTGCCAGCAGCCCCGCCCAGGGGGCGCTTGTCTATGGCTACACCTTC. This codes for CASSPAQGALVYGYTF.

The chain carries TRBV6-2 or TRBV6-3 and TRBJ2-5, with a tentative D call TRBD2 (5 bases). Per the germline V gene, CDR1 is MNHEY and CDR2 is SVGEGT. V shed 6 bases and J shed 4 bases, with 18 bases lying between them. The CDR3 extends over 15 amino acids. The CDR3 coding sequence is TGTGCCAGCAGCAAAGGACCGCTCCGGGGAGAGACCCAGTACTTC. This codes for CASSKGPLRGETQYF.

This clone was seen ten or more times. The chain joins TRBV2 to TRBJ1-6; no definite D call. The CDR3 covers 12 residues. Germline loops: CDR1 SNHLY, CDR2 FYNNEI. Trimming shortened V by 10 bases and J by 6 bases, and 10 bases separated the two germline ends. The CDR3 coding sequence is TGTGCCATTGGGCAAGTTAATTCACCCCTCCACTTT. It specifies CAIGQVNSPLHF.

This clone appeared a few times. The chain combines TRBV27 with TRBJ1-1, with TRBD1 identical over 11 bases. The CDR3 loop spans 16 amino acids. Germline V gene lookup returns CDR1 MNHEY and CDR2 SMNVEV (reference sequence). V dropped 7 bases and J dropped 3; count of bases not matched to a gene: 10. CDR3 in amino acids: CASTRWGQGVDTEAFF. CDR3 bases: TGTGCCAGCACCCGCTGGGGACAGGGGGTAGACACTGAAGCTTTCTTT.

This rearrangement joins TRBV30 to TRBJ1-1; no definite D call. V was shortened by 5 bases and J by 0 bases, with 7 bases between the two germline ends. The CDR3 loop spans 12 amino acids. Germline V gene lookup returns CDR1 GTSNPN and CDR2 SVGIG (reference sequence). The CDR3 DNA reads TGTGCCTGGGGACTACTGAACACTGAAGCTTTCTTT. It codes for CAWGLLNTEAFF.

The gene calls are TRBV15 and TRBJ2-5, with D perhaps TRBD2 (6 bases). The CDR3 length is 13 residues. Trimming took off 5 bases at V and 1 base at J, with 8 bases between the two ends. Germline lookup yields CDR1 LNHNV and CDR2 YYDKDF (reference sequence). CDR3 residues: CATSLAAQETQYF. DNA for the CDR3: TGTGCCACCAGCTTAGCGGCCCAAGAGACCCAGTACTTC.

This clone has a handful of counts. V usage is TRBV5-1 and J usage is TRBJ2-2; D is ambiguous. Germline CDR1 reads SGHRS; CDR2 reads YFSETQ. The CDR3 runs to 16 residues. The ends were cut back, 0 bases at V and 4 bases at J, with 13 bases in the middle. The CDR3 sequence is CASSLGPSRGTGELFF. The CDR3 DNA follows: TGCGCCAGCAGCTTGGGTCCCAGTCGAGGCACCGGGGAGCTGTTTTTT.

The V and J genes are TRBV24-1 and TRBJ2-1, with D possibly being TRBD2 (5 bases). The CDR3 sequence is 13 residues long. V was pared by 2 bases and J by 9 bases, with 10 bases between. Germline loops: CDR1 KGHDR, CDR2 SFDVKD. CDR3 sequence (DNA): TGTGCCACCAGTGATTCGGGTGGGAGTGAGCAGTTCTTC. Protein sequence: CATSDSGGSEQFF.

The V and J genes are TRBV5-8 and TRBJ2-7; 7 bases line up with TRBD2. J lost 1 base, V lost 0 bases, and 10 bases had no gene match. The CDR3 is 17 residues long. CDR1 and CDR2 from the germline V gene are SGHTS and YDEGEE. CDR3 sequence reads: CASSLDRGSPPSYEQYF. Written as DNA, the CDR3 is TGTGCCAGCAGCTTGGACCGCGGGAGCCCTCCATCCTACGAGCAGTACTTC.

The rearrangement links TRBV5-6 to TRBJ2-1; the match to TRBD1 covers 8 bases. The V segment lost 3 bases and the J segment 10 bases; nucleotides outside the gene matches: 12. Germline-derived CDR1 and CDR2 are SGHDT and YYEEEE. This CDR3 contains 15 residues. CDR3 region: CASSSQGALEKEQFF. The DNA for the CDR3 is TGTGCCAGCAGCTCCCAGGGGGCCCTCGAGAAGGAGCAGTTCTTC. The full variable domain, rest sourced from reference TRBV5-6 and TRBJ2-1, is DAGVTQSPTHLIKTRGQQVTLRCSPKSGHDTVSWYQQALGQGPQFIFQYYEEEERQRGNFPDRFSGHQFPNYSSELNVNALLLGDSALYLCASSSQGALEKEQFFGPGTRLTVL.

Note on this clone: Other nucleotide sequences in the sample specify the same CDR3. The V and J genes are TRBV5-1 and TRBJ2-3; weak D call: TRBD1 (5 bases). Per the germline V gene, CDR1 is SGHRS and CDR2 is YFSETQ. V was clipped by 0 bases and J by 3 bases, with 8 bases between them. This CDR3 has 14 residues. The CDR3 spells CASSLGQLTDTQYF. CDR3 DNA: TGCGCCAGCAGCTTGGGACAGCTGACAGATACGCAGTATTTT.